In its sample, the clone carrying this T cell receptor (beta chain) was seen a few times. Its antigen is still unknown. Regarding treatment: roughly 11-day PBMC culture with coronavirus spike peptide pools or control peptides (ViraFEST assay). This specimen belongs to a study of vaccination and CD4 T cells after COVID-19. The Oncomine TCR Beta short-read assay sequenced DNA from cultured CD4+ T cells. Each CDR3 protein gets one entry after TCRdb re-called the PCR reads with MiXCR. The table records 15,000 or so distinct CDR3 sequences, roughly 29% of them present only once. Study-level results: SARS-CoV-2-reactive clonotypes rose nonsignificantly, with the median going from roughly 19 to 38.

Sequenced input: cultured CD4+ T cells from blood. The clonotype comes from a human donor with COVID-19.

CDR3 in DNA: TGTGCCAGCAGCGCGGTAGGGGACGGGAAACTGTTTTTT. Its protein is CASSAVGDGKLFF. This sequence joins TRBV7-6 and TRBJ1-4; TRBD1 might be the D (5 bases). Trimming took off 5 bases at V and 11 bases at J, with 15 bases between the two ends. This CDR3 has 13 residues. CDR1 SGHVS and CDR2 FNYEAQ come from the germline V gene.